A single T cell receptor (beta chain) is shown here with its context. The data belong to a study of blood T cell repertoires in COVID-19. About the research overall: T cells, B-cell-depleted T cells, or PBMCs provided the cDNA or gDNA that served as material.

Everyone who took part was 18 to 89 years old, and they came from fewer than 25 US areas. Cohort 3 recovered donors had two negative PCRs, clearance, or symptom resolution. The V gene's germline CDR1 is SGHTA and CDR2 FQGTGA. With 5 bases removed from V and 3 bases from J, the gap between germline ends came to 15 bases. The CDR3 runs to 15 residues. Original processing methods: Amplification from reference gene primers served as the basis for estimated nucleated cell counts. Some clones are missing from TCRdb's copy, which holds only in-frame ones; the method was immunoSEQ multiplex PCR. From that table come the V and J calls and clone size; the DNA was used to work out D and trimming. The sample records 200,000 to 250,000 clones, 70% to 85% being singletons.

The sequenced sample consisted of PBMCs or T cells enriched from blood (not recorded which). The TCR comes from a man between 60 and 75 years old who had recovered from COVID-19. This chain connects TRBV7-3 to TRBJ2-3, with D tentatively TRBD1 (6 bases). CDR3 protein: CASSQGRGRTDTQYF. For the CDR3, the DNA is TGTGCCAGCAGCCAGGGCAGGGGTAGAACAGATACGCAGTATTTT.